This passage covers 4 T cell receptor beta chains from one sample sequenced in a study of blood T cells in healthy people across ages. Primed by a sample-barcoded 5' primer and a J-beta primer mix, a second PCR proceeded for roughly 6 to 12 cycles. TCRdb re-called the 5' RACE reads with MiXCR, one entry per CDR3 protein. The table lists just over 1 million distinct CDR3 sequences, over 35% of them singletons. The sample comprised blood. Receptors were obtained from a woman aged 55-69 years in good health.

This chain connects TRBV9 to TRBJ2-5; 7 bases agree with TRBD1. The CDR3 is 13 amino acids. Unmatched junction bases numbered 3, after V lost 5 bases and J lost 2 bases. Germline CDR1 is SGDLS and CDR2 is YYNGEE. The chain's CDR3 is CASRQTGQETQYF. The DNA of the CDR3 is TGTGCCAGCAGGCAGACAGGGCAAGAGACCCAGTACTTC.

In this sample, this clonotype turned up a few times. The V gene is TRBV2, the J gene TRBJ2-1; D not certain. V was cut by 4 bases and J by 0 bases, with 10 bases left in between. Germline V gene sequence: CDR1 SNHLY, CDR2 FYNNEI. The CDR3 extends over 15 amino acids. Here the CDR3 DNA reads TGTGCCAGCAGTGCCGAGCGTAGCTCCTACAATGAGCAGTTCTTC. Translation: CASSAERSSYNEQFF.

The chain carries TRBV12-3 or TRBV12-4 and TRBJ2-1; 9 nucleotides agree with TRBD2. V shed 5 bases, J shed 7 bases, and the junction held 6 bases outside the gene matches. This CDR3 has 14 residues. CDR3 DNA sequence: TGTGCCAGCAGTCTGGGACTAGCCCCAAATGAGCAGTTCTTC. Amino acids: CASSLGLAPNEQFF.

The chain carries TRBV5-4 and TRBJ2-1; the match to TRBD2 covers 7 bases. The V gene's germline CDR1 is SGHNT and CDR2 YYREEE (reference sequence). With 0 bases clipped from V and 3 bases from J, the junction kept 6 bases outside the gene matches. The length of the CDR3 is 16 residues. CDR3 amino acids: CASSLAGGNRYNEQFF. As DNA, the CDR3 is TGTGCCAGCAGCTTGGCGGGAGGTAACCGCTACAATGAGCAGTTCTTC. Filled out from reference TRBV5-4 and TRBJ2-1, the complete variable domain reads ETGVTQSPTHLIKTRGQQVTLRCSSQSGHNTVSWYQQALGQGPQFIFQYYREEENGRGNFPPRFSGLQFPNYSSELNVNALELDDSALYLCASSLAGGNRYNEQFFGPGTRLTVL.